Listed here are 27 T cell receptor beta chains from one sample, sequenced in a study of T cells in Graves' hyperthyroidism and ophthalmopathy. RNA transcripts provided the source from which TCR beta CDR3 regions were amplified. In the first-round RT-PCR of the TCR CDR3, the HTBI primer set was used. From the multiplex PCR reads, TCRdb called clonotypes with MiXCR, one entry per CDR3 protein. The sample has about 640,000 distinct CDR3 sequences, nearly 45% seen once. The sample was peripheral blood or thyroid tissue (not recorded which). The receptors were sampled from an adult man with Graves' disease, either hyperthyroidism or ophthalmopathy (not recorded which).

On this clonotype: This CDR3 is missing its conserved last phenylalanine or tryptophan, likely due to a read error. The limits of the CDR3 on the DNA are not certain, so only TCRdb's listed CDR3 is given. V and J are TRBV29-1 and TRBJ2-5; TRBD2 is taken as the D call from the table, unchecked against the DNA. The CDR3 is 8 amino acids long, termini counted. Germline CDR1 is SQVTM and CDR2 is ANQGSEA. CDR3 sequence: CSVGEIGI.

This clonotype occurred a few times. This chain uses TRBV24-1 with TRBJ1-5; D may be TRBD1 (5 bases). In germline, CDR1 is KGHDR, CDR2 SFDVKD. CDR3 length: 16 residues. The ends were cut back, 5 bases at V and 7 bases at J, with 20 bases in the middle. In DNA, the CDR3 is TGTGCCACCAGTGCCATCGGCCCCGGGGGGTACCAGCCCCAGCATTTT. Translating it yields CATSAIGPGGYQPQHF.

The J gene is TRBJ1-1, the V gene TRBV7-2, with 7 nucleotides matching TRBD1. CDR1 is SGHTA, CDR2 FQGNSA, per germline. V lost 5 bases to trimming and J lost 7 bases; unmatched junction nucleotides: 7. The CDR3 runs to 13 residues. In nucleotides, the CDR3 is TGTGCCAGCAGCCAAGTCCCAGGGGGTGAAGCTTTCTTT. Amino acid sequence: CASSQVPGGEAFF.

A note on this clonotype: Just one base apart from a much larger clone, this may be a read error. This CDR3 fails to terminate in the conserved phenylalanine or tryptophan, so it likely reflects a read error. The chain uses TRBV7-8 and TRBJ1-2; D is unclear. The V gene lost 5 bases and the J gene lost 8 bases, with 21 bases spanning the gap. The CDR3 length is 15 residues. Germline CDR1 and CDR2: SGHVS and FQNEAQ. The CDR3 here is CASSPRPRSARGYTL. As DNA, the CDR3 is TGTGCCAGCAGCCCCCGACCTCGGTCGGCGCGGGGCTACACCCTC.

This clonotype has at least ten counts. The J gene is TRBJ2-5, the V gene TRBV7-2, with D possibly TRBD2 on 5 matching bases. Trimming took off 3 bases at V and 7 bases at J, with 9 bases between the two ends. This CDR3 is built from 12 residues. Germline lookup yields CDR1 SGHTA and CDR2 FQGNSA. The CDR3 DNA sequence: TGTGCCAGCAGCTTGAGTGAGGGGACCCAGTACTTC. Translation: CASSLSEGTQYF.

This clonotype has just a few counts. This chain links TRBV7-8 with TRBJ2-2; D is unresolved. V lost 0 bases, J lost 0 bases, and 8 bases lay in between. Germline values: CDR1 SGHVS, CDR2 FQNEAQ. The CDR3 is 16 amino acids. CDR3 sequence reads: CASSLAPGSNTGELFF. The CDR3 DNA follows: TGTGCCAGCAGCTTAGCTCCCGGGTCGAACACCGGGGAGCTGTTTTTT.

This clonotype has a count of ten or more. V and J are TRBV20-1 and TRBJ1-6; a possible D gene is TRBD1 (6 bases). V lost 0 bases and J 7 bases, leaving 16 bases between the germline ends. From germline, CDR1 is DFQATT and CDR2 SNEGSKA (reference sequence). This CDR3 comprises 16 residues. CDR3 region: CSAREGPAGDNSPLHF. Written as DNA, the CDR3 is TGCAGTGCTAGAGAGGGACCGGCAGGGGACAATTCACCCCTCCACTTT.

The rearrangement links TRBV15 to TRBJ2-2; a possible D gene is TRBD1 (8 bases). In germline, CDR1 is LNHNV, CDR2 YYDKDF (reference sequence). This CDR3 is built from 15 residues. Trimming pared 3 bases from V and 4 bases from J, leaving 12 bases between. CDR3 in DNA: TGTGCCACCAGCAGGGACAGGGAGGGCACCGGGGAGCTGTTTTTT. Translating it yields CATSRDREGTGELFF.

The rearrangement links TRBV10-3 to TRBJ1-5; a weak D match, TRBD1 (6 bases). From germline, CDR1 is ENHRY and CDR2 SYGVKD. The CDR3 is 15 residues long. Trimming pared 3 bases from V and 5 bases from J, leaving 14 bases between. The CDR3 is CAISDTGTIHQPQHF. CDR3 coding DNA: TGTGCCATCAGTGACACCGGGACAATCCATCAGCCCCAGCATTTT.

As to this clonotype: Because the CDR3 is missing its conserved closing phenylalanine or tryptophan, this is likely a read error. The DNA is left out, because the CDR3 cannot be placed on it with certainty; the CDR3 is given as TCRdb lists it. This sequence joins TRBV7-9 and TRBJ2-6. Inclusive of both ends, the CDR3 amounts to 8 amino acids. Germline V lookup: CDR1 SEHNR, CDR2 FQNEAQ (reference sequence). The CDR3 reads CASSQPTT.

The chain has TRBV7-8 and TRBJ2-7; possibly TRBD2 for D (5 bases). Germline V gene sequence: CDR1 SGHVS, CDR2 FQNEAQ. This CDR3 spans 13 amino acids. V was trimmed by 2 bases and J by 3 bases, leaving 8 bases between them. The CDR3 sequence: CASSLLANYEQYF. CDR3 sequence (DNA): TGTGCCAGCAGCTTACTAGCAAACTACGAGCAGTACTTC.

This clonotype was counted many times. The chain joins TRBV2 to TRBJ1-3; D ambiguous. From germline, CDR1 is SNHLY and CDR2 FYNNEI. There are 13 residues in the CDR3. The V end was cut by 4 bases, the J end by 3 bases, with 7 bases between. CDR3 nucleotides: TGTGCCAGCAGTGCTCAAGATGGAAACACCATATATTTT. Its translation is CASSAQDGNTIYF. Full variable domain (rest looked up from reference TRBV2 and TRBJ1-3): EPEVTQTPSHQVTQMGQEVILRCVPISNHLYFYWYRQILGQKVEFLVSFYNNEISEKSEIFDDQFSVERPDGSNFTLKIRSTKLEDSAMYFCASSAQDGNTIYFGEGSWLTVV.

The V call is TRBV10-3, the J call TRBJ2-5; 7 nucleotides line up with TRBD2. V dropped 6 bases and J dropped 6; count of bases not matched to a gene: 1. In germline, CDR1 is ENHRY, CDR2 SYGVKD. This CDR3 comprises 11 residues. In DNA, the CDR3 is TGTGCCATCAGGGGGGGGAAGACCCAGTACTTC. It codes for CAIRGGKTQYF.

This clonotype has only one observation. The genes are TRBV7-9 and TRBJ1-3, with TRBD1 matching 9 bases. This CDR3 is built from 15 residues. Germline V gene sequence: CDR1 SEHNR, CDR2 FQNEAQ (reference sequence). Losses at the gene ends were 0 bases for V and 6 bases for J; bases not matched to a gene: 3. The CDR3 loop reads CASSLAGQGVNTIYF. The CDR3 DNA reads as TGTGCCAGCAGCTTAGCGGGACAGGGAGTAAACACCATATATTTT.

The table lists this clonotype with many counts. The CDR3 spells CASSVTGTDRYGYTF. In DNA form, the CDR3 reads TGTGCCAGCAGTGTCACCGGGACGGATCGCTATGGCTACACCTTC. The chain has TRBV2 and TRBJ1-2, with D maybe TRBD1 (5 bases). The CDR3 covers 15 residues. Trimming took 4 bases from V and 4 from J, leaving 16 bases between them. Germline CDR1 is SNHLY and CDR2 is FYNNEI.

The table lists this clonotype with a few counts. This chain uses TRBV6-5 with TRBJ1-6; D gene unclear. The CDR3 runs 14 residues. Germline CDR1 is MNHEY and CDR2 is SVGAGI. Trimming stripped 5 bases from V and 7 bases from J, with 12 bases between. The CDR3 here is CASSELTWNSPLHF. The CDR3 nucleotides read TGTGCCAGCAGTGAGTTGACATGGAATTCACCCCTCCACTTT.

In the case of this clonotype: A read error is possible here, since a much larger clone lies one base away. This chain links TRBV2 with TRBJ1-5; D gene unclear. The CDR3 is made up of 14 amino acids. V was pared by 7 bases and J by 6 bases, with 16 bases between. The germline V gene encodes CDR1 SNHLY and CDR2 FYNNEI. CDR3 DNA: TGTGCCAGCAACCCCCTCGGCGGTCGTCAGCCCCAGCATTTT. Translating gives CASNPLGGRQPQHF. Drawing the rest from reference TRBV2 and TRBJ1-5, the complete variable domain is EPEVTQTPSHQVTQMGQEVILRCVPISNHLYFYWYRQILGQKVEFLVSFYNNEISEKSEIFDDQFSVERPDGSNFTLKIRSTKLEDSAMYFCASNPLGGRQPQHFGDGTRLSIL.

V gene TRBV15 combines with J gene TRBJ1-6; 9 bases align to TRBD1. The CDR3 length is 16 residues. The V gene's germline CDR1 is LNHNV and CDR2 YYDKDF (reference sequence). Germline trimming cut 0 bases from V and 7 bases from J; bases unmatched to any gene: 4. The CDR3 region is CATSRETGGENSPLHF. In DNA form, the CDR3 reads TGTGCCACCAGCAGAGAGACAGGGGGTGAAAATTCACCCCTCCACTTT.

V is TRBV20-1 and J is TRBJ2-7, with D unclear. V lost 1 base to trimming and J lost 3 bases, with 16 bases between them. The germline CDR1 and CDR2 sequences are DFQATT and SNEGSKA (reference sequence). The CDR3 extends over 15 amino acids. The CDR3 DNA reads as TGCAGTGCTAGAGGCGACACGGATTGGCTCTACGAGCAGTACTTC. Amino acid sequence: CSARGDTDWLYEQYF.

In this sample, this clonotype turned up once. This may stem from a read error, because a much larger clone lies one nucleotide away. J is TRBJ2-5 and V is TRBV24-1, with a possible D match to TRBD2 (5 bases). This CDR3 comprises 15 residues. Germline CDR1 and CDR2: KGHDR and SFDVKD. The CDR3 loop reads CASSDPRDSKETQYF. CDR3 nucleotide sequence: TGTGCCAGCAGTGATCCCCGGGATTCTAAAGAGACCCAGTACTTC.

The sample holds many counts of this clonotype. The chain links TRBV7-9 to TRBJ1-2, with a tentative D call TRBD1 (5 bases). V dropped 1 base and J dropped 5 bases, with 14 bases sitting between them. Germline V lookup: CDR1 SEHNR, CDR2 FQNEAQ (reference sequence). The CDR3 runs 15 residues. Here the CDR3 reads CASSLGAGYAYGYTF. Written as DNA, the CDR3 is TGTGCCAGCAGCTTAGGGGCAGGGTACGCTTATGGCTACACCTTC.

This clonotype has at least ten counts. The V call is TRBV6-5, the J call TRBJ1-6; D call uncertain. The V and J ends lost 6 bases and 7 bases respectively, with 13 bases between them. Germline lookup yields CDR1 MNHEY and CDR2 SVGAGI. The CDR3 extends over 14 amino acids. CDR3 nucleotide sequence: TGTGCCAGCAGGGACGGCCAACGAAATTCACCCCTCCACTTT. It codes for CASRDGQRNSPLHF.

This clonotype was found a few times. The V call is TRBV7-9, the J call TRBJ2-7, with 11 bases lining up with TRBD1. The CDR3 extends over 15 amino acids. Germline V gene sequence: CDR1 SEHNR, CDR2 FQNEAQ (reference sequence). V was clipped by 4 bases and J by 2 bases; unmatched bases: 4. DNA of the CDR3: TGTGCCAGCAGCTACTGGACAGGGGGCACCTACGAGCAGTACTTC. Amino acids: CASSYWTGGTYEQYF.

A single count supports this clonotype. Relative to the germline gene, one junction end is altered; a read error may explain this. The chain links TRBV5-1 to TRBJ1-4, with 10 bases matching TRBD1. Germline V lookup: CDR1 SGHRS, CDR2 YFSETQ. The CDR3 sequence is 15 residues long. DNA of the CDR3: TGTGCCAGCAGTTCACCGGGACAGGGGTCGGCAAAACTGTTTTTT. Protein: CASSSPGQGSAKLFF.

This clonotype was counted once. The chain recombines TRBV29-1 with TRBJ2-5; D is perhaps TRBD1 or TRBD2 (5 bases each). V lost 6 bases, J lost 2 bases, and 13 bases lay in between. The CDR3 spans 13 residues. Germline CDR1 reads SQVTM; CDR2 reads ANQGSEA. The CDR3 protein is CSVRDLRQETQYF. The CDR3 DNA reads TGCAGCGTACGGGACCTGAGGCAAGAGACCCAGTACTTC.

The chain employs TRBV14 and TRBJ2-2, with 14 bases matching TRBD2. Trimming cost V 3 bases and J 6 bases; bases outside gene matches: 6. There are 17 residues in the CDR3. Germline lookup yields CDR1 SGHDN and CDR2 FVKESK. The CDR3 sequence: CASSQGLAGVVAGELFF. CDR3 in DNA: TGTGCCAGCAGCCAGGGACTAGCGGGAGTAGTTGCCGGGGAGCTGTTTTTT.

The chain combines TRBV20-1 with TRBJ2-7; 9 bases match TRBD1. With V trimmed by 2 bases and J by 1 base, 6 bases remained unmatched. Germline V CDR1 and CDR2: DFQATT, SNEGSKA (reference sequence). This CDR3 is 15 amino acids long. This CDR3 reads CSARPTGGRSYEQYF. In nucleotides, the CDR3 is TGCAGTGCTAGACCAACAGGGGGCAGGTCCTACGAGCAGTACTTC.